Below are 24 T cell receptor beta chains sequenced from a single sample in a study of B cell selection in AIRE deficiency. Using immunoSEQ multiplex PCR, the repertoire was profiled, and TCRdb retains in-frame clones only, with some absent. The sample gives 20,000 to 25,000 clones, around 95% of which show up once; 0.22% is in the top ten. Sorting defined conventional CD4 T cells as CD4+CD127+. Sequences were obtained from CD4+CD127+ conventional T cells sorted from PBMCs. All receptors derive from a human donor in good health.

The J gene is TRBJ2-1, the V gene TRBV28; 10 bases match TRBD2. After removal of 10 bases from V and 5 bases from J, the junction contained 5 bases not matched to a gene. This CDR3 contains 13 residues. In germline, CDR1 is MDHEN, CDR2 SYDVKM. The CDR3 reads CAIRTSGNNEQFF. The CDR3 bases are TGTGCCATAAGGACTAGCGGAAACAATGAGCAGTTCTTC.

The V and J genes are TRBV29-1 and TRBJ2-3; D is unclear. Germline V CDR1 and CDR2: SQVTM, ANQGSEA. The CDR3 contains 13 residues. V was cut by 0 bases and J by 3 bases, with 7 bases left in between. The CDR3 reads CSVEDLATDTQYF. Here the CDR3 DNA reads TGCAGCGTTGAAGATTTGGCTACAGATACGCAGTATTTT.

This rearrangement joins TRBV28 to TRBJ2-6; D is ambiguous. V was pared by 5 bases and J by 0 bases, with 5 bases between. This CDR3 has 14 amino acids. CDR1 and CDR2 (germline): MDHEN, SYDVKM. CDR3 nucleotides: TGTGCCAGCAGTACCGGCTCTGGGGCCAACGTCCTGACTTTC. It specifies CASSTGSGANVLTF.

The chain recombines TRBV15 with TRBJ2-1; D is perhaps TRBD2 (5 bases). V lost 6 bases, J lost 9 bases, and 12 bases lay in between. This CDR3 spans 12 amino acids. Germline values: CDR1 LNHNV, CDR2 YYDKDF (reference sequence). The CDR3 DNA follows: TGTGCCACCAGTTTGCAGAGGGCTGAGCAGTTCTTC. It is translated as CATSLQRAEQFF.

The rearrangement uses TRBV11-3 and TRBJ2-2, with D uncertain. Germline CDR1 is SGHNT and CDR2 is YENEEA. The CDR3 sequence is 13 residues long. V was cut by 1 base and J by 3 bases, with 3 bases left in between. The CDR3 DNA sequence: TGTGCCAGCAGCTTAGGGCACACCGGGGAGCTGTTTTTT. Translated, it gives CASSLGHTGELFF.

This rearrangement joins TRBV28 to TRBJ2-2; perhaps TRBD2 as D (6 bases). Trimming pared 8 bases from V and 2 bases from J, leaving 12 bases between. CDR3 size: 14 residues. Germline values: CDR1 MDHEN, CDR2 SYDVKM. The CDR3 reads CASQGSGNTGELFF. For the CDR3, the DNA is TGTGCCAGCCAGGGTAGCGGAAACACCGGGGAGCTGTTTTTT.

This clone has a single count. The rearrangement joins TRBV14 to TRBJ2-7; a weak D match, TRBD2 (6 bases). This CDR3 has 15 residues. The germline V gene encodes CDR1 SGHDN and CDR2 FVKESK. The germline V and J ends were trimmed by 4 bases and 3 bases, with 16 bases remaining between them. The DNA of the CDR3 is TGTGCCAGCAGCCTTTCGCGGGGATACCTCTACGAGCAGTACTTC. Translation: CASSLSRGYLYEQYF.

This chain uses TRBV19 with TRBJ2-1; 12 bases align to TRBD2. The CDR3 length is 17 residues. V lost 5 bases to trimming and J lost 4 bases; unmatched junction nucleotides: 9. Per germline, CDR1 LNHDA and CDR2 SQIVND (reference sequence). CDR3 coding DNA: TGTGCCAGTAGTGCGGGACTAGCGGGCGGGAAATACAATGAGCAGTTCTTC. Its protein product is CASSAGLAGGKYNEQFF.

The CDR3 here is CATSRGQGNSPLHF. The CDR3 coding sequence is TGTGCCACCAGCAGAGGACAGGGCAATTCACCCCTCCACTTT. V and J are TRBV15 and TRBJ1-6, with 7 bases identical to TRBD1. V dropped 1 base and J dropped 7; count of bases not matched to a gene: 1. This CDR3 is 14 amino acids long. CDR1 is LNHNV and CDR2 is YYDKDF in the germline V gene (reference sequence).

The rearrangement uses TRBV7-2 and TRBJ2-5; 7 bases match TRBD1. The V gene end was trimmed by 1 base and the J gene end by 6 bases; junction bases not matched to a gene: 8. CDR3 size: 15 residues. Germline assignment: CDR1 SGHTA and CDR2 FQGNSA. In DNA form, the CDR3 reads TGTGCCAGCAGCTTAGGCGACAGGGTCGAAAAGACCCAGTACTTC. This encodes CASSLGDRVEKTQYF.

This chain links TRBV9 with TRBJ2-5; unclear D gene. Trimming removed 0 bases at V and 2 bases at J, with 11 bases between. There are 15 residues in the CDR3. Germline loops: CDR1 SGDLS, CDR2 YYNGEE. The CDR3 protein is CASSVAGGLQETQYF. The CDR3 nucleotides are TGTGCCAGCAGCGTAGCTGGCGGATTGCAAGAGACCCAGTACTTC.

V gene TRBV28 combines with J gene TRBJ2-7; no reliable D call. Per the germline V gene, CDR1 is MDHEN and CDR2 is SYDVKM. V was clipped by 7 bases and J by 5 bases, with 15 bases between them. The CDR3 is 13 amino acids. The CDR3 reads CASTTPVSHEQYF. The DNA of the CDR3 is TGTGCCAGCACTACACCTGTATCCCACGAGCAGTACTTC.

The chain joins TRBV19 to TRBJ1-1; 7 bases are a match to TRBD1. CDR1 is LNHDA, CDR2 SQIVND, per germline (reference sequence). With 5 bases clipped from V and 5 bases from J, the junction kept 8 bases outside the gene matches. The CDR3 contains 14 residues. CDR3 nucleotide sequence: TGTGCCAGTAGTTCCCCAGGGGGGCCGACTGAAGCTTTCTTT. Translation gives CASSSPGGPTEAFF.

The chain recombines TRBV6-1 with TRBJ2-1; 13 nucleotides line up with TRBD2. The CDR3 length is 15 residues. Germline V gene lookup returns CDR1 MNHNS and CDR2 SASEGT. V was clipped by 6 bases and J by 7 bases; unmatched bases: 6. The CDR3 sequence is CASRAGLAGVNEQFF. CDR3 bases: TGTGCCAGCAGGGCAGGACTAGCGGGAGTGAATGAGCAGTTCTTC.

The CDR3 DNA reads as TGTGCCAGCAGCCAAGCTCCAGGGGGCTATGGCTACACCTTC. This codes for CASSQAPGGYGYTF. V and J are TRBV14 and TRBJ1-2, with 7 bases identical to TRBD1. Trimming at V came to 1 base and at J to 4 bases, leaving 3 bases not matched to a gene. Germline-derived CDR1 and CDR2 are SGHDN and FVKESK. The CDR3 spans 14 residues.

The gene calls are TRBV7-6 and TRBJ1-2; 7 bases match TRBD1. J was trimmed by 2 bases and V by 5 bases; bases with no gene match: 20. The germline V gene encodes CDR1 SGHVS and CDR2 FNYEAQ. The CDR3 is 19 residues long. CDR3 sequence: CASSPRQGEPIRPNYGYTF. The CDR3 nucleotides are TGTGCCAGCAGCCCCCGACAGGGCGAACCCATTAGGCCCAACTATGGCTACACCTTC.

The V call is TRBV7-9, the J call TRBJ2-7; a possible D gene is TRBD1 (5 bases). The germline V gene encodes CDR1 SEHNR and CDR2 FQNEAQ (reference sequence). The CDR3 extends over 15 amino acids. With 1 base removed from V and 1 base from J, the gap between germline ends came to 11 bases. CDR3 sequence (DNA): TGTGCCAGCAGCTTAGAAGAGACAGTTTCCTACGAGCAGTACTTC. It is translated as CASSLEETVSYEQYF.

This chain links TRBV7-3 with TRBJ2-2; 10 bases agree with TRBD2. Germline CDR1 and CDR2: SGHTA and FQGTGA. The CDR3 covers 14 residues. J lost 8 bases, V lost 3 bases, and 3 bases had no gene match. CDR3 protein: CASSFSGRTGELFF. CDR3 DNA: TGTGCCAGCAGCTTTAGCGGGAGGACGGGGGAGCTGTTTTTT.

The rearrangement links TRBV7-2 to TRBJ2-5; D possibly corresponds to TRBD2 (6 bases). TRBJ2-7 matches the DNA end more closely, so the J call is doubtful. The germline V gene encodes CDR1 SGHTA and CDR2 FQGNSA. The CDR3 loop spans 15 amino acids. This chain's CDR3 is CASSLAGTPGYEQYF. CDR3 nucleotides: TGTGCCAGCAGCTTAGCTGGGACTCCCGGGTACGAGCAGTACTTC.

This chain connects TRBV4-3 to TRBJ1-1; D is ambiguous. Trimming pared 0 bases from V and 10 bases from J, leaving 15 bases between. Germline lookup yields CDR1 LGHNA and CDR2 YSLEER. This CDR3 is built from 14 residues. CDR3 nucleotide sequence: TGCGCCAGCAGCCAAGAAAGTAGCCACGCGGGAGCTTTCTTT. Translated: CASSQESSHAGAFF.

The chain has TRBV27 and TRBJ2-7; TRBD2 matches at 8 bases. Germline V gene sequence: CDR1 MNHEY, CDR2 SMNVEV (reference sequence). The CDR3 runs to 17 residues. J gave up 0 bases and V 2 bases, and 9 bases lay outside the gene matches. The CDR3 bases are TGTGCCAGCAGTTTAGCGGGAGGCCGCCTTAGCTCCTACGAGCAGTACTTC. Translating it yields CASSLAGGRLSSYEQYF.

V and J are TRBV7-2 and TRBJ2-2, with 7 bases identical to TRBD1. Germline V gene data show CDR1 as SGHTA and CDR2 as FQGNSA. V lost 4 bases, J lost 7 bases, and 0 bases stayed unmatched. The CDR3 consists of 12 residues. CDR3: CASSWTGGELFF. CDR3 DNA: TGTGCCAGCAGCTGGACAGGCGGGGAGCTGTTTTTT.

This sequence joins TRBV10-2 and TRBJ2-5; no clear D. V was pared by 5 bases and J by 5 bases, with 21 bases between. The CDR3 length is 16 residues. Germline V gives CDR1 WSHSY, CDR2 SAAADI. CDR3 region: CASSLLSISGRETQYF. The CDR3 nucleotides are TGCGCCAGCAGTCTCTTATCCATATCGGGTAGGGAGACCCAGTACTTC.

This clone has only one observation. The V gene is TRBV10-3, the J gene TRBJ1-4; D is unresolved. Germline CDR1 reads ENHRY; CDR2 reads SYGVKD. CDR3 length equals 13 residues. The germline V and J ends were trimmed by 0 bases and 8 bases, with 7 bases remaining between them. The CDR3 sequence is CAISESMTEKLFF. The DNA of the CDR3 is TGTGCCATCAGTGAGTCGATGACAGAAAAACTGTTTTTT.